These T cell receptor beta chains were read from a single sample in a study of shared clonotypes between healthy human individuals. Repertoires were generated with immunoSEQ multiplex PCR, while TCRdb's copy carries only in-frame clones and drops some. Altogether some 1 million clones are present, approximately 70% being singletons, with the ten largest covering about 1.5%. The sequenced sample was memory CD4+ T cells sorted from blood. All receptors come from a young man in good health. CDR3s include the opening cysteine and the closing phenylalanine or tryptophan. The order of the fields is J gene, clone size, V gene, D gene, CDR3 DNA, CDR3 protein. A D gene is named only where the DNA matches it firmly. Size tells how often a clone was seen (once, few, many) or the class of an expanded clone, and some rows leave it out.

>TRBJ1-1|NA|TRBV11-1|NA
TGTGCCAGCAGCCGCCCTGCAGAGAGGGAAGCTTTCTTT
CASSRPAEREAFF
>TRBJ2-2|NA|TRBV2|NA
TGTGCCAGCAGTGAAAAAGGGGCCACCGGGGAGCTGTTTTTT
CASSEKGATGELFF
>TRBJ2-1|NA|TRBV29-1|NA
TGCAGCGTTGACAGCTACAATGAGCAGTTCTTC
CSVDSYNEQFF
>TRBJ2-1|NA|TRBV5-1|NA
TGCGCCAGCAGCTCCGATGACAGGAGCTACAATGAGCAGTTCTTC
CASSSDDRSYNEQFF
>TRBJ1-3|NA|TRBV4-3|NA
TGCGCCAGCAGCCAAGGGGCTGGGGGCTCTGGAAACACCATATATTTT
CASSQGAGGSGNTIYF
>TRBJ1-1|few|TRBV30|NA
TGTGCCTGGAGTGCAACGGTAGGTTCTGGAGCTTTCTTT
CAWSATVGSGAFF
>TRBJ1-5|NA|TRBV28|NA
TGTGCCAGCAGTCCGAGCAATCAGCCCCAGCATTTT
CASSPSNQPQHF
>TRBJ2-3|many|TRBV6-1|NA
TGTGCCGCGTCCCGGGACAAAAGCACAGATACGCAGTATTTT
CAASRDKSTDTQYF
>TRBJ2-7|once|TRBV9|TRBD1
TGTGCCAGCAGCGTAAATACCGGGACAGCCTACGAGCAGTACTTC
CASSVNTGTAYEQYF
>TRBJ2-5|NA|TRBV2|NA
TGTGCCAGCAGTGAAGCGTTGGGGTCGGAGACCCAGTACTTC
CASSEALGSETQYF
>TRBJ2-1|NA|TRBV7-2|NA
TGTGCCAGCAGCTTACTAGCATCTGAGCAGTTCTTC
CASSLLASEQFF
>TRBJ1-5|NA|TRBV11-2|NA
TGTGCCAGCAGCTTTACAGGGTTGGGTCAGCCCCAGCATTTT
CASSFTGLGQPQHF
>TRBJ1-5|NA|TRBV15|NA
TGTGCCACCAGCAGAGACAGGGTTAATCAGCCCCAGCATTTT
CATSRDRVNQPQHF
>TRBJ2-7|NA|TRBV30|NA
TGTGCCTGGAGTTTGGGGTACGAGCAGTACTTC
CAWSLGYEQYF
>TRBJ1-6|NA|TRBV18|NA
TGTGCCAGCTCACCACTTTTGGCGGGTTATGGTTCACCCCTCCACTTT
CASSPLLAGYGSPLHF
>TRBJ1-1|NA|TRBV9|TRBD1
TGTGCCAGCAGCATGGGACAGAAGAACACTGAAGCTTTCTTT
CASSMGQKNTEAFF
>TRBJ1-1|few|TRBV5-1|TRBD1
TGCGCCAGCAGGGATGCCGACAGGGGTGAAGCTTTCTTT
CASRDADRGEAFF
>TRBJ1-3|few|TRBV6-5|NA
TGTGCCAGCAGTTACTCGGGGGAACCTGGAAACACCATATATTTT
CASSYSGEPGNTIYF
>TRBJ1-6|many|TRBV28|TRBD1
TGTGCCAGCAGCCGCGGGACAGGGGGTAATTCACCCCTCCACTTT
CASSRGTGGNSPLHF
>TRBJ2-1|many|TRBV19|NA
TGTGCCAGTAGTATAAGTAGACAGGCTGCCAATGAGCAGTTCTTC
CASSISRQAANEQFF
>TRBJ2-7|once|TRBV30|NA
TGTGCCTGGAGTGTAGGAGGGGGAAGGGCCTACGGGCAGTACTTC
CAWSVGGGRAYGQYF
>TRBJ2-7|NA|TRBV7-2|NA
TGTGCCAGCAGCGCCGCCCACGAGCAGTACTTC
CASSAAHEQYF
>TRBJ2-5|NA|TRBV6-5|NA
TGTGCCAGCAGTTACGGACGGAGGTACCAAGAGACCCAGTACTTC
CASSYGRRYQETQYF
>TRBJ2-7|few|TRBV10-2|TRBD1
TGCGCCACCAAAGGGCAGGGGGCGAACTACGAGCAGTACTTC
CATKGQGANYEQYF
>TRBJ2-5|once|TRBV7-2|NA
TGTGCCAGCAGCTTGGGACAAGCGGGGCAAGAGACCCAGTACTTC
CASSLGQAGQETQYF
>TRBJ1-1|NA|TRBV28|NA
TGTGCCAGCAGTACAGGGCACGACACTGAAGCTTTCTTT
CASSTGHDTEAFF
>TRBJ2-7|NA|TRBV5-1|TRBD2
TGCGCCAGCAGCCCGGAGTCTAGCGGTAGCTCCTACGAGCAGTACTTC
CASSPESSGSSYEQYF
>TRBJ1-2|NA|TRBV6-1|NA
TGTGCTGGGTCTAGGGCCCCCAACTATGGCTACACCTTC
CAGSRAPNYGYTF
>TRBJ1-2|NA|TRBV27|NA
TGTGCCAGCAGTTTACAGCCCCGGACGTATGGCTACACCTTC
CASSLQPRTYGYTF
>TRBJ1-1|NA|TRBV4-2|NA
TGTGCCAGCAGCCAAGATAACTCTAGGGGCTTCAACACTGAAGCTTTCTTT
CASSQDNSRGFNTEAFF
>TRBJ2-2|once|TRBV27|TRBD2
TGTGCCAGCAGTAGGACTAGCGGGGGCGCGAACACCGGGGAGCTGTTTTTT
CASSRTSGGANTGELFF
>TRBJ2-3|NA|TRBV6-5|TRBD2
TGTGCCAGCAGTTACCGGGAGGGCACAGATACGCAGTATTTT
CASSYREGTDTQYF
>TRBJ2-1|NA|TRBV7-2|NA
TGTGCCAGCAGCTTAGACCCTACTAATGAGCAGTTCTTC
CASSLDPTNEQFF
>TRBJ2-3|NA|TRBV6-4|NA
TGTGCCATCCCCAAAGTCCCAGATACGCAGTATTTT
CAIPKVPDTQYF
>TRBJ2-5|NA|TRBV27|NA
TGTGCCAGCAACACTTATGGGCGTTCGACGAGAGAGACCCAGTACTTC
CASNTYGRSTRETQYF
>TRBJ1-2|once|TRBV2|NA
TGTGCCAGCAAACCGGGACCGGCCGCTCGCGGCTACACCTTC
CASKPGPAARGYTF
>TRBJ1-1|NA|TRBV19|NA
TGTGCCAGTAGTTCACAGGGAGGTGGTGAAGCTTTCTTT
CASSSQGGGEAFF
>TRBJ1-1|NA|TRBV19|TRBD1
TGTGCCAGTATAATGGGCAGGGGGCGAGGCACTGAAGCTTTCTTT
CASIMGRGRGTEAFF
>TRBJ1-1|few|TRBV4-1|TRBD1
TGCGCCAGCAGTCGGACAGGGGCGAACACTGAAGCTTTCTTT
CASSRTGANTEAFF
>TRBJ1-1|NA|TRBV6-5|TRBD1
TGTGCCAGCAGTTACTCTGGGACAGGACCCACTGAAGCTTTCTTT
CASSYSGTGPTEAFF
>TRBJ2-6|NA|TRBV5-1|NA
TGCGCCAGCAGCTCCGGGACCTCTGGGGCCAACGTCCTGACTTTC
CASSSGTSGANVLTF
>TRBJ2-6|NA|TRBV5-1|TRBD1
TGCGCCAGCAGCTTGGCTTGGGGACAGGGGTTGCGAACGTCCTCTGGGGCCAACGTCCTGACTTTC
CASSLAWGQGLRTSSGANVLTF
>TRBJ1-3|NA|TRBV2|NA
TGTGCCAGCACAGAGTCCCGAGGGTCTGGAAACACCATATATTTT
CASTESRGSGNTIYF
>TRBJ2-1|NA|TRBV29-1|TRBD2
TGCAGCGTGGGGACTAGCGGGAGTGGCCATGAGCAGTTCTTC
CSVGTSGSGHEQFF
>TRBJ2-3|NA|TRBV19|NA
TGTGCCAGTAGGAGGGCGGGCCTCACAGATACGCAGTATTTT
CASRRAGLTDTQYF
>TRBJ2-7|once|TRBV19|NA
TGTGCCAGTAGTATCCGCACAGCTACCCTCTACGAGCAGTACTTC
CASSIRTATLYEQYF